One and the same sample provided the 30 T cell receptor beta chains below, sequenced in a study of cytomegalovirus exposure and HLA in healthy donors. This table comes from immunoSEQ multiplex PCR, and its TCRdb copy is limited to in-frame clones, with some not included. The data show about 130,000 clones, 70% to 90% seen once. Material: PBMCs. The receptors come from a woman aged 25 to 39 in good health and CMV-seropositive.

This clone was detected only a few times. The chain joins TRBV5-6 to TRBJ2-1; perhaps TRBD1 as D (6 bases). With 1 base removed from V and 2 bases from J, the gap between germline ends came to 13 bases. The CDR3 is made up of 16 amino acids. Germline CDR1 SGHDT, CDR2 YYEEEE. CDR3 protein: CASSLYLGQTYNEQFF. The CDR3, as DNA: TGTGCCAGCAGCTTGTATCTAGGACAGACCTACAATGAGCAGTTCTTC.

The chain combines TRBV13 with TRBJ2-3, with TRBD1 matching 7 bases. The trim removed 5 bases at V and 3 bases at J, leaving 14 bases unmatched. Germline CDR1 reads PRHDT; CDR2 reads FYEKMQ (reference sequence). This CDR3 has 17 residues. The CDR3 loop is CASSPLTDRVVTDTQYF. The CDR3 bases are TGTGCCAGCAGCCCTCTTACAGACAGGGTGGTGACAGATACGCAGTATTTT.

The chain is built from TRBV11-3 and TRBJ2-7; TRBD2 agrees at 7 bases. CDR3 length equals 14 residues. The J segment lost 6 bases and the V segment lost 6 bases, leaving 11 bases of the junction unmatched. Germline assignment: CDR1 SGHNT and CDR2 YENEEA. The CDR3 nucleotides are TGTGCCAGCAGTCGGGGGGATTCACTTTCCGAGCAGTACTTC. It is translated as CASSRGDSLSEQYF.

The rearrangement uses TRBV5-6 and TRBJ2-1; D uncertain. This CDR3 comprises 13 residues. The ends were cut back, 1 base at V and 12 bases at J, with 14 bases in the middle. Germline V gene data show CDR1 as SGHDT and CDR2 as YYEEEE. The CDR3 DNA sequence: TGTGCCAGCAGCTTGCCACGAAACTCGGGGCAGTTCTTC. Its translation: CASSLPRNSGQFF.

The chain recombines TRBV19 with TRBJ2-2; D may be TRBD2 (5 bases). V gave up 6 bases and J gave up 3 bases, with 14 bases separating them. The germline V gene encodes CDR1 LNHDA and CDR2 SQIVND (reference sequence). The CDR3 has 15 residues. The CDR3 DNA reads TGTGCCAGTAGGACCTGGGAGAAGGACACCGGGGAGCTGTTTTTT. It translates to CASRTWEKDTGELFF.

The rearrangement links TRBV15 to TRBJ2-1, with 7 bases identical to TRBD2. V was pared by 0 bases and J by 6 bases, with 11 bases of the junction left unmatched. The CDR3 runs 17 residues. CDR1 and CDR2 from the germline V gene are LNHNV and YYDKDF (reference sequence). CDR3 nucleotides: TGTGCCACCAGCAGAGATCTTACAGCGGGGCCCCTCAATGAGCAGTTCTTC. Translated, it gives CATSRDLTAGPLNEQFF.

V usage is TRBV6-1 and J usage is TRBJ2-5; maybe TRBD2 (5 bases). Per the germline V gene, CDR1 is MNHNS and CDR2 is SASEGT. Trimming took 4 bases from V and 3 from J, leaving 9 bases between them. The CDR3 covers 13 residues. In DNA form, the CDR3 reads TGTGCCAGCAGTGCCATACTAGAAGAGACCCAGTACTTC. It codes for CASSAILEETQYF.

The V and J genes are TRBV9 and TRBJ2-7, with 10 nucleotides matching TRBD2. The V segment lost 0 bases and the J segment 0 bases; nucleotides outside the gene matches: 12. CDR3 length: 19 amino acids. Germline CDR1 reads SGDLS; CDR2 reads YYNGEE. The CDR3 is CASSVDTMGSGGTSYEQYF. CDR3 DNA sequence: TGTGCCAGCAGCGTAGACACGATGGGTAGCGGGGGGACCTCCTACGAGCAGTACTTC.

The CDR3 is CASSPIESYSNQPQHF. The CDR3 bases are TGTGCCAGCAGTCCCATCGAGTCTTATAGCAATCAGCCCCAGCATTTT. The chain is built from TRBV28 and TRBJ1-5; D unresolved. V was pared by 5 bases and J by 0 bases, with 14 bases between. Looked up from germline, CDR1 is MDHEN and CDR2 is SYDVKM. The CDR3 totals 16 residues.

The chain's CDR3 is CASSMVPGQVVHEQYF. In DNA form, the CDR3 reads TGTGCCAGTAGTATGGTCCCGGGACAGGTCGTCCACGAGCAGTACTTC. V is TRBV19 and J is TRBJ2-7; 8 nucleotides match TRBD1. This CDR3 spans 16 amino acids. J gave up 5 bases and V 3 bases, and 12 bases lay outside the gene matches. Germline assignment: CDR1 LNHDA and CDR2 SQIVND (reference sequence).

Concerning this clone: The sample has other DNA sequences that encode this CDR3 too. V gene TRBV29-1 combines with J gene TRBJ2-5; 7 positions agree with TRBD1. The germline gives CDR1 SQVTM, CDR2 ANQGSEA. The CDR3 runs to 12 residues. The V and J ends lost 4 bases and 5 bases, in that order; junction bases with no gene match: 4. Here the CDR3 reads CSVGGGGETQYF. The CDR3 DNA follows: TGCAGCGTTGGAGGGGGCGGGGAGACCCAGTACTTC.

DNA of the CDR3: TGTGCCAGCAAAAGATCCGGGGGGGCCTCCTACGAGCAGTACTTC. The encoded protein is CASKRSGGASYEQYF. The gene calls are TRBV6-6 and TRBJ2-7, with TRBD2 matching 8 bases. CDR3 length: 15 amino acids. Germline-derived CDR1 and CDR2 are MNHNY and SVGAGI (reference sequence). V shed 7 bases and J 0 bases; nucleotides not matched to a gene: 8.

The V call is TRBV5-1, the J call TRBJ2-7; D possibly corresponds to TRBD1 (5 bases). The V and J ends lost 3 bases and 6 bases respectively, with 10 bases between them. CDR3 length: 12 residues. Germline V gene sequence: CDR1 SGHRS, CDR2 YFSETQ. The CDR3 loop is CASSYTGSEQYF. CDR3 nucleotide sequence: TGCGCCAGCAGCTACACAGGTTCCGAGCAGTACTTC.

The V gene is TRBV15, the J gene TRBJ1-6, with 8 bases lining up with TRBD1. V was clipped by 4 bases and J by 8 bases; unmatched bases: 7. CDR1 and CDR2 (germline): LNHNV, YYDKDF (reference sequence). This CDR3 contains 15 residues. The CDR3 region is CATSTLRQGYSPLHF. The CDR3 bases are TGTGCCACCAGCACCTTAAGACAGGGGTATTCACCCCTCCACTTT.

The chain combines TRBV19 with TRBJ1-2, with 8 positions matching TRBD1. Germline V gene lookup returns CDR1 LNHDA and CDR2 SQIVND (reference sequence). This CDR3 has 15 residues. The V and J ends lost 7 bases and 0 bases, in that order; junction bases with no gene match: 7. The CDR3 DNA sequence: TGTGCCAGTACCTGGGACAGGCGTACTAACTATGGCTACACCTTC. It yields the protein CASTWDRRTNYGYTF.

This rearrangement joins TRBV6-5 to TRBJ1-2, with TRBD1 identical over 8 bases. Losses at the gene ends were 7 bases for V and 0 bases for J; bases not matched to a gene: 4. The CDR3 is made up of 14 amino acids. Germline CDR1 MNHEY, CDR2 SVGAGI. The DNA of the CDR3 is TGTGCCAGCAATACAGGGGGGCCTAACTATGGCTACACCTTC. It specifies CASNTGGPNYGYTF.

The chain joins TRBV2 to TRBJ1-3; D gene uncertain. With 0 bases removed from V and 1 base from J, the gap between germline ends came to 22 bases. This CDR3 spans 20 amino acids. Germline CDR1 is SNHLY and CDR2 is FYNNEI. The CDR3 nucleotides read TGTGCCAGCAGTGAAGCTAGGCCCCCGGGGTGGGCCAATTCTGGAAACACCATATATTTT. It translates to CASSEARPPGWANSGNTIYF.

This chain joins TRBV13 and TRBJ2-5, with 12 nucleotides matching TRBD2. J was trimmed by 8 bases and V by 3 bases; bases with no gene match: 13. The CDR3 is 17 amino acids. Germline lookup yields CDR1 PRHDT and CDR2 FYEKMQ (reference sequence). The CDR3 DNA sequence: TGTGCCAGCAGCTTCGGACTAGCGGGACAAGGGCAGGGAACCCAGTACTTC. Its protein is CASSFGLAGQGQGTQYF.

The V gene is TRBV5-1, the J gene TRBJ2-3; TRBD2 matches at 7 bases. Germline-derived CDR1 and CDR2 are SGHRS and YFSETQ. Trimming cost V 0 bases and J 4 bases; bases outside gene matches: 2. CDR3 length equals 14 residues. CDR3 loop: CASSLVAGADTQYF. As DNA, the CDR3 is TGCGCCAGCAGCTTGGTTGCGGGGGCAGATACGCAGTATTTT. Full variable domain (rest looked up from reference TRBV5-1 and TRBJ2-3): KAGVTQTPRYLIKTRGQQVTLSCSPISGHRSVSWYQQTPGQGLQFLFEYFSETQRNKGNFPGRFSGRQFSNSRSEMNVSTLELGDSALYLCASSLVAGADTQYFGPGTRLTVL.

The chain links TRBV12-5 to TRBJ2-3, with TRBD2 matching over 15 bases. Trimming at V came to 10 bases and at J to 0 bases, leaving 11 bases not matched to a gene. The CDR3 runs to 18 residues. CDR1 is LGHNT and CDR2 is FRNRAP in the germline V gene. CDR3 bases: TGTGCTACCCTCGGACTAGCGGGAGGGTTTGGGAGCACAGATACGCAGTATTTT. This codes for CATLGLAGGFGSTDTQYF.

This clone was detected a few times. The chain has TRBV2 and TRBJ2-3, with 15 bases aligning to TRBD2. The CDR3 length is 18 residues. Trimming took 9 bases from V and 6 from J; bases not matched to a gene: 16. CDR1 is SNHLY, CDR2 FYNNEI, per germline. CDR3 in amino acids: CARTQGLAGGPSMDTQYF. As DNA, the CDR3 is TGTGCCAGGACCCAAGGACTAGCGGGGGGGCCATCCATGGATACGCAGTATTTT.

The chain uses TRBV29-1 and TRBJ1-1; 7 nucleotides agree with TRBD1. The germline V gene has CDR1 SQVTM and CDR2 ANQGSEA. This CDR3 is 12 amino acids long. J was trimmed by 6 bases and V by 7 bases; bases with no gene match: 8. The CDR3 region is CSAGTVYAEAFF. The CDR3 nucleotides read TGCAGCGCCGGGACAGTTTATGCTGAAGCTTTCTTT.

CDR3 protein: CASSPEGNYGYTF. DNA of the CDR3: TGTGCCAGCAGCCCGGAGGGTAACTATGGCTACACCTTC. The V and J genes are TRBV27 and TRBJ1-2; no clear D gene. Germline V gene lookup returns CDR1 MNHEY and CDR2 SMNVEV (reference sequence). The CDR3 extends over 13 amino acids. Trimming took 6 bases from V and 1 from J, leaving 9 bases between them.

This chain's CDR3 is CASRDEDTGELFF. The CDR3, as DNA: TGTGCCAGCAGAGATGAGGACACCGGGGAGCTGTTTTTT. The chain couples TRBV28 to TRBJ2-2, with D unclear. Germline V gene data show CDR1 as MDHEN and CDR2 as SYDVKM. The CDR3 extends over 13 amino acids. V dropped 6 bases and J dropped 3 bases, with 8 bases sitting between them.

The chain carries TRBV4-1 and TRBJ2-7; perhaps TRBD1 as D (5 bases). Per germline, CDR1 MGHRA and CDR2 YSYEKL. This CDR3 has 15 amino acids. Trimming removed 0 bases from V and 2 bases from J, with 11 bases in between. This chain's CDR3 is CASSQDGRAPYEQYF. The CDR3 DNA reads as TGCGCCAGCAGCCAAGATGGCAGGGCCCCCTACGAGCAGTACTTC.

J is TRBJ1-1 and V is TRBV5-1; D remains ambiguous. With 0 bases removed from V and 4 bases from J, the gap between germline ends came to 7 bases. The V gene's germline CDR1 is SGHRS and CDR2 YFSETQ. This CDR3 has 13 residues. In DNA form, the CDR3 reads TGCGCCAGCAGCTTGGCCCCGGGCACTGAAGCTTTCTTT. Protein: CASSLAPGTEAFF. The full variable domain, completed using reference TRBV5-1 and TRBJ1-1, is KAGVTQTPRYLIKTRGQQVTLSCSPISGHRSVSWYQQTPGQGLQFLFEYFSETQRNKGNFPGRFSGRQFSNSRSEMNVSTLELGDSALYLCASSLAPGTEAFFGQGTRLTVV.

The chain combines TRBV7-6 with TRBJ2-5; D is uncertain. Germline values: CDR1 SGHVS, CDR2 FNYEAQ. The CDR3 loop spans 14 amino acids. V was clipped by 0 bases and J by 5 bases, with 10 bases between them. CDR3 bases: TGTGCCAGCAGCTTAGCCCCGGAGATCGAGACCCAGTACTTC. This translates into CASSLAPEIETQYF.

The chain is built from TRBV20-1 and TRBJ2-1; no reliable D call. V was cut by 2 bases and J by 8 bases, with 7 bases left in between. The CDR3 totals 11 residues. The germline V gene encodes CDR1 DFQATT and CDR2 SNEGSKA (reference sequence). Here the CDR3 DNA reads TGCAGTGCTAGACTAGACCATGAGCAGTTCTTC. This gives the protein CSARLDHEQFF.

DNA of the CDR3: TGTGCCAGCAGTCCCGCCCCTGGGCGGGGGAGCTCCTACGAGCAGTACTTC. Its protein is CASSPAPGRGSSYEQYF. The chain recombines TRBV28 with TRBJ2-7; 7 bases agree with TRBD2. The trim removed 5 bases at V and 0 bases at J, leaving 13 bases unmatched. CDR1 is MDHEN and CDR2 is SYDVKM in the germline V gene. The length of the CDR3 is 17 residues.

The rearrangement uses TRBV29-1 and TRBJ1-1; a weak D match, TRBD1 (6 bases). V lost 4 bases, J lost 4 bases, and 19 bases lay in between. Germline lookup yields CDR1 SQVTM and CDR2 ANQGSEA. This CDR3 region has 15 residues. CDR3 residues: CSVVPWGGASTEAFF. The CDR3 DNA sequence: TGCAGCGTTGTACCGTGGGGGGGCGCGAGCACTGAAGCTTTCTTT.